The present T cell receptor (beta chain) was sequenced within a study of T cells in Graves' hyperthyroidism and ophthalmopathy. Study-level information: Specimen type is peripheral blood, collected at initial diagnosis prior to any treatment.

The investigators amplified TCR beta CDR3 regions from RNA transcripts. The primer set for the first-round RT-PCR of the TCR CDR3 was HTBI. TCRdb called the multiplex PCR reads again in MiXCR, with one record for every CDR3 protein. Here the sample spans about 270,000 distinct CDR3 sequences, about 20% being singletons. Lactation, pregnancy, other autoimmune disease or uncontrolled infection led to exclusion of patients. V shed 2 bases and J 10 bases; nucleotides not matched to a gene: 7. Germline CDR1 DFQATT, CDR2 SNEGSKA (reference sequence). This CDR3 comprises 14 residues. This clonotype was picked up a small number of times. No antigen is known for it. Findings of the study overall: Blood shared most expanded thyroid clonotypes above 0.001.

This sequence originates from a man aged 30-40 years with Graves' ophthalmopathy. Sequencing was performed on blood. V is TRBV20-1 and J is TRBJ2-1; TRBD2 matches 11 bases. DNA of the CDR3: TGCAGTGCTAGAAAACTAGCGGGGGCAGGGGAGCAGTTCTTC. Translated, it gives CSARKLAGAGEQFF.